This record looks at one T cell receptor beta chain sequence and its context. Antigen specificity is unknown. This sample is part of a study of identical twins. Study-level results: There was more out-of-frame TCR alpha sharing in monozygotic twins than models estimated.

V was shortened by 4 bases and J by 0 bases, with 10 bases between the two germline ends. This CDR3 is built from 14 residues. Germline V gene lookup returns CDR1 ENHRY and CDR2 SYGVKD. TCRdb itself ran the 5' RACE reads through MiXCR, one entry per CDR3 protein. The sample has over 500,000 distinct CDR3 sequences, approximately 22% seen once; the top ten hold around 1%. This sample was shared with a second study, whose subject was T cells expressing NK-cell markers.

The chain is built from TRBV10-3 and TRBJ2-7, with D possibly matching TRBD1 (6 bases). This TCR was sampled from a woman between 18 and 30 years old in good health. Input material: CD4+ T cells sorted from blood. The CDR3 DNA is TGTGCCATCAGTGCAGACAGGCCCTCCTACGAGCAGTACTTC. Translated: CAISADRPSYEQYF.